The sequence of this T cell receptor beta chain was determined in a study of T cell changes during pregnancy in multiple sclerosis. Measured with immunoSEQ multiplex PCR; TCRdb has only the in-frame clones, and not every one. Among about 30,000 clones listed, around nine tenths were seen once. The V end lost 7 bases, the J end lost 5 bases, and 20 bases lay between the germline ends. Germline V gene data show CDR1 as MNHEY and CDR2 as SMNVEV (reference sequence). The CDR3 is 15 residues long. The sample was CD8+ T cells from peripheral blood mononuclear cells, taken before pregnancy. This clonotype was sampled from a female donor with multiple sclerosis, enrolled in a pregnancy study. The chain recombines TRBV27 with TRBJ1-2, with D maybe TRBD1 (5 bases). CDR3: CASNLSGARTYGYTF. The CDR3 DNA reads TGTGCCAGCAACCTGTCAGGAGCAAGGACATATGGCTACACCTTC.